These T cell receptor beta chains were read from a single sample in a study of blood T cell repertoires in COVID-19. Method: immunoSEQ multiplex PCR; TCRdb's copy keeps in-frame clones and lacks some. The sample lists roughly 7,300 clones; 80% to 90% were seen once. The specimen sequenced was peripheral blood. The source is a human donor in a cohort sampled during active COVID-19. Both conserved end residues are part of each CDR3. D genes are given only for firm matches. Clone size is shown for a subset of rows, as once, few, many or a class of expanded clone.

DNA,CDR3,V,size,D,J
TGCGCCAGCAGCCGGACTAGTAACGCCGGGGAGCTGTTTTTT,CASSRTSNAGELFF,TRBV4-3,once,TRBD2,TRBJ2-2
TGTGCCAGCAGTTACATTGAGTTTCGTGAGCAGTTCTTC,CASSYIEFREQFF,TRBV6-2/TRBV6-3,few,NA,TRBJ2-1
TGTGCCAGCAGTGGCCCAGCGGGACTGGCAGATACGCAGTATTTT,CASSGPAGLADTQYF,TRBV2,once,TRBD2,TRBJ2-3
TGCGCCAGCAGCCAAGATCCCCAATACCGGGATGAGCAGTTCTTC,CASSQDPQYRDEQFF,TRBV4-3,NA,NA,TRBJ2-1
TGTGCCAGCAGTTCTACAGCCTACAATCAGCCCCAGCATTTT,CASSSTAYNQPQHF,TRBV6-5,NA,NA,TRBJ1-5
TGCGCCAGCAGCCAAGGCAGACTAAACACCGGGGAGCTGTTTTTT,CASSQGRLNTGELFF,TRBV4-1,NA,NA,TRBJ2-2
TGTGCCATCGGACAATACGGCTACACCTTC,CAIGQYGYTF,TRBV10-3,NA,NA,TRBJ1-2
TGTGCCAGCAGCGTAGAAACAGGGGGCTTAGGATCTGGAAACACCATATATTTT,CASSVETGGLGSGNTIYF,TRBV9,NA,TRBD1,TRBJ1-3
TGTGCCAGTAGTCCCCTAGTTGGACAGGGTAGCCATGAGCAGTTCTTC,CASSPLVGQGSHEQFF,TRBV19,NA,TRBD1,TRBJ2-1
TGCGCCAGCAGCCCTACCGGGACTAGCACGTACGAGCAGTACTTC,CASSPTGTSTYEQYF,TRBV4-1,large,TRBD2,TRBJ2-7
TGCGCCAGCAGCCAAGAGGGGGGGGACTCGGGCTACGAGCAGTACTTC,CASSQEGGDSGYEQYF,TRBV4-3,NA,TRBD2,TRBJ2-7
TGTGCCAGCAGTCGGCTAGCCGGGTACGAGCAGTACTTC,CASSRLAGYEQYF,TRBV6-2/TRBV6-3,once,NA,TRBJ2-7
TGTGCCAGCAGCTTGAACACCGGGACTACGGGGTTGGTGCAGTACTTC,CASSLNTGTTGLVQYF,TRBV28,NA,TRBD2,TRBJ2-7
TGTGCCAGCAGTGACGGCGGGGTGAACACTGAAGCTTTCTTT,CASSDGGVNTEAFF,TRBV25-1,NA,NA,TRBJ1-1
TGTGCCAGCAGCGGGGGGACAGGCTCCTACGAGCAGTACTTC,CASSGGTGSYEQYF,TRBV5-4,once,TRBD1,TRBJ2-7
TGCGCCAGCAGCCAAGGCCCTTCTGGGAGGCCAACTAATGAAAAACTGTTTTTT,CASSQGPSGRPTNEKLFF,TRBV4-3,NA,NA,TRBJ1-4
TGCGCCAGCAGCCAAGATTCTAGCGGGATATGGGAGCAGTACTTC,CASSQDSSGIWEQYF,TRBV4-3,NA,TRBD2,TRBJ2-7
TGCGCCAGCAAAGCGGGAGGGCTGGAGACCCAGTACTTC,CASKAGGLETQYF,TRBV4-1,NA,TRBD2,TRBJ2-5
TGTGCCAGCTGCTTTGGGGCAGGGGGCGGGGATGAGCAGTTCTTC,CASCFGAGGGDEQFF,TRBV5-6,NA,TRBD1,TRBJ2-1
TGCAGCGTCTCCGGGACAGGGGGCGTCGGGGAGCTGTTTTTT,CSVSGTGGVGELFF,TRBV29-1,NA,TRBD1,TRBJ2-2
TGCGCCAGCAGCGCATGGGGCACTAACCTAGCGGCTATACGTGTGGGCTCCTACAATGAGCAGTTCTTC,CASSAWGTNLAAIRVGSYNEQFF,TRBV5-1,NA,TRBD2,TRBJ2-1
TGCAGTGCTAGTGGGCGGGGGGCCTCCCGCGGTCATGAGCAGTTCTTC,CSASGRGASRGHEQFF,TRBV20-1,NA,TRBD2,TRBJ2-1
TGTGCCAGCAGTGACGGGACAGGGGGTTCACCCCTCCACTTT,CASSDGTGGSPLHF,TRBV6-4,NA,TRBD1,TRBJ1-6
TGTGCCAGCTCACCAAACGGACTAGCGGTAAACACCGGGGAGCTGTTTTTT,CASSPNGLAVNTGELFF,TRBV18,NA,TRBD2,TRBJ2-2
TGTGCCAGCAGTTTCGGGAGTGATTCACCCCTCCACTTT,CASSFGSDSPLHF,TRBV27,hyperexpanded,NA,TRBJ1-6
TGTGCCAGCAGCCAACGCGGACGGGGAGGGGAGACCCAGCATTTT,CASSQRGRGGETQHF,TRBV3-1/TRBV3-2,few,NA,TRBJ1-5
TGTGCCAGCAGTGAATACAGGACAGCATCCTACGAGCAGTACTTC,CASSEYRTASYEQYF,TRBV6-1,NA,NA,TRBJ2-7
TGTGCCAGCAGTACCCGGACTAGCGAGTACACCGGGGAGCTGTTTTTT,CASSTRTSEYTGELFF,TRBV6-2/TRBV6-3,once,TRBD2,TRBJ2-2
TGTGCCAGCAGTCCCGACATACAGGGACTAGCGGGATATGAGCAGTTCTTC,CASSPDIQGLAGYEQFF,TRBV28,NA,TRBD2,TRBJ2-1
TGCGCCAGCAGTGCATGGAGGGGATCTGGCTACACCTTC,CASSAWRGSGYTF,TRBV10-1,NA,NA,TRBJ1-2
TGTGCCAGCAGTTATACAGAAGATACGCAGTATTTT,CASSYTEDTQYF,TRBV2,NA,NA,TRBJ2-3
TGTGCCAGCAGACCAGACAGGGTTCAGCCCCAGCATTTT,CASRPDRVQPQHF,TRBV6-5,NA,TRBD1,TRBJ1-5
TGTGCAAGTGAGCCCCTGGCGGGGGATCTGGGGGATACGCAGTATTTT,CASEPLAGDLGDTQYF,TRBV12-5,NA,TRBD2,TRBJ2-3
TGCGCCAGCAGCCCACAGGTTTCGAACACTGAAGCTTTCTTT,CASSPQVSNTEAFF,TRBV5-1,NA,NA,TRBJ1-1
TGCGCCAGCAGGAGACCGGGCGGGAGAGAAAAACTGTTTTTT,CASRRPGGREKLFF,TRBV5-1,NA,NA,TRBJ1-4
TGTGCCAGCAGTGAAGTGCTACTGATCTATGGCTACACCTTC,CASSEVLLIYGYTF,TRBV2,once,NA,TRBJ1-2
TGTGCCAGCAGTCACAGGACAGGTGTATGGGAGACCCAGTACTTC,CASSHRTGVWETQYF,TRBV6-2/TRBV6-3,NA,TRBD1,TRBJ2-5
TGTGCCAGCAGCCCCCGGGGGGGTCCTCAGCCCCAGCATTTT,CASSPRGGPQPQHF,TRBV7-2,few,NA,TRBJ1-5
TGTGCCAGCAGCCCCACCCGGACTAGCGGGACACAAGAGACCCAGTACTTC,CASSPTRTSGTQETQYF,TRBV14,NA,TRBD2,TRBJ2-5
TGTGCCAGCAGCCCAATAGGCGGCGGGAGGGGCTACGAGCAGTACTTC,CASSPIGGGRGYEQYF,TRBV27,NA,TRBD2,TRBJ2-7
TGCGCCAGCAGCCAAGATGACTTCTCCTATAATTCACCCCTCCACTTT,CASSQDDFSYNSPLHF,TRBV4-1,NA,NA,TRBJ1-6
TGCGCCAGCAGTCAACCACTACCTGGACAGGGCCGGAGGAAACTGTTTTTT,CASSQPLPGQGRRKLFF,TRBV23-1,NA,TRBD1,TRBJ1-4